This TCR beta chain was sequenced in a study of shared clonotypes between healthy human individuals. Authors' methods: Junction-only sequences without quality scores were provided by ImmunoSEQ, so filtering was different. Produced via immunoSEQ multiplex PCR; TCRdb's table is partial and in-frame only. V, J and clone size are those of that table, while D and trimming were read from the DNA. The sample holds about 600,000 clones, more than 95% seen once. The ends were cut back, 6 bases at V and 5 bases at J, with 10 bases in the middle. The CDR3 loop spans 12 amino acids. CDR1 and CDR2 from the germline V gene are MNHEY and SMNVEV (reference sequence). CD8 cells classed as naive were CD45RO-negative and positively selected for CCR7, excluding terminally differentiated effector memory CD45RA+ cells. Donors comprised healthy HIV-negative adults lacking recent acute infections or vaccinations.

Sequencing used naive CD8+ T cells sorted from blood. The receptor's source is a man aged 25 to 40 in good health. The chain combines TRBV27 with TRBJ1-1; D possibly corresponds to TRBD1 (5 bases). The DNA for the CDR3 is TGTGCCAGCAGGCAGGGTGTTACTGAAGCTTTCTTT. Encoded protein: CASRQGVTEAFF.